A single T cell receptor beta chain is shown here with its context. Its specificity is unknown. Preparation of the TCRbeta library used unique molecular identifiers. TCRdb itself ran the PCR reads through MiXCR, one entry per CDR3 protein. The sample has around 450,000 distinct CDR3 sequences, 43% seen once. The source of the sample is a study of T-cell reconstitution after alpha-beta-depleted transplantation in children. General observations from the study: By about two months after transplant, alpha-beta T cells reportedly arose from several hundred graft clones that had expanded. Among T cells one year after transplant, newly produced cells accounted for most counts and diversity.

This specimen was PBMCs, taken before TCRalphabeta/CD19-depleted stem cell transplant. This sequence was found in a girl between 2 and 10 years old with aplastic anemia, due to receive a stem cell transplant.

CDR3 in amino acids: CASSQPSGGGGEQYF. CDR3 nucleotide sequence: TGTGCCAGCAGCCAACCCTCAGGGGGAGGGGGCGAGCAGTACTTC. This sequence joins TRBV3-1 and TRBJ2-7; TRBD1 or TRBD2 may be the D gene (7 bases each). Germline loops: CDR1 LGHDT, CDR2 YNNKEL (reference sequence). The CDR3 has 15 residues. The germline V and J ends were trimmed by 2 bases and 6 bases, with 17 bases remaining between them.